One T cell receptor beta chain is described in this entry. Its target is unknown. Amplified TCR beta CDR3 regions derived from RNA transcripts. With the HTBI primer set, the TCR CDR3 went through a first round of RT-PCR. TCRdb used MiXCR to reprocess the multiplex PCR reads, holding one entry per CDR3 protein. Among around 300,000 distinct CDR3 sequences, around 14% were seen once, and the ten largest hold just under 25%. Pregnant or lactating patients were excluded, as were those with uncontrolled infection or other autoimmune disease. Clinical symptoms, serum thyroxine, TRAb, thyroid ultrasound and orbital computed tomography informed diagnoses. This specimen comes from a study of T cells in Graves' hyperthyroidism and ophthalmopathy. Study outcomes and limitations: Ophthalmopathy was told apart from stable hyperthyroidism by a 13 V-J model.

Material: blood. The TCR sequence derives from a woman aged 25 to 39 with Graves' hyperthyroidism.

The CDR3 DNA reads as TGTGCCAGCAGTTACCCCCTGACTAGCGCAGATACGCAGTATTTT. This encodes CASSYPLTSADTQYF. The chain joins TRBV6-2 or TRBV6-3 to TRBJ2-3; 8 bases map to TRBD2. Germline V lookup: CDR1 MNHEY, CDR2 SVGEGT. CDR3 length: 15 amino acids. Trimming cost V 2 bases and J 4 bases; bases outside gene matches: 5.